This is a list of T cell receptor beta chains from one sample in a study of control samples from healthy donors and cancer patients. TCRdb's copy holds only in-frame clones and misses some; the assay was immunoSEQ multiplex PCR. Of 60,000 or so clones in the sample, nearly 90% are singletons; the top ten hold around 3.8%. Source material: blood. The receptors come from a middle-aged man in good health. The CDR3 runs from the conserved cysteine through the conserved F or W.

v_call	cdr3_aa
TRBV7-3	CASSLSGGSNQPQHF
TRBV7-9	CASSRDMRDGELFF
TRBV28	CASSSGGVSGNTIYF
TRBV5-1	CASSPTGIGSEKLFF
TRBV18	CASTSGAEEKLFF
TRBV27	CASSFLAGGGEQYF
TRBV10-1	CASTSGLSPYEQYF
TRBV12-3/TRBV12-4	CASSLRGRGYTF
TRBV28	CASSLRDGFRPQHF
TRBV11-2	CASSLGPGLAYNEQFF
TRBV7-9	CASSRLAGESSYEQYF
TRBV28	CASSFGGAHGGNTIYF
TRBV11-2	CASSLGTLNTEAFF
TRBV24-1	CATSAPGASDTQYF
TRBV7-3	CASRVGGYTGELFF
TRBV4-2	CASSQLTILGTNEKLFF
TRBV30	CARSRLDGYTF